One sample yielded the 30 T cell receptor beta chains listed below, sequenced in a study of early T cells in non-severe SARS-CoV-2 infection. TCRdb re-derived calls from the 5' RACE reads in MiXCR, one entry per CDR3 protein. The top ten clones hold about a fifth of a sample with over 30,000 distinct CDR3 sequences, under 7% of them seen once. Sequenced: whole blood. Receptors originate from an adult who was a healthcare worker with PCR-confirmed SARS-CoV-2 infection or an uninfected control (not recorded which).

This clonotype occurred many times. The J gene is TRBJ1-6, the V gene TRBV5-1, with D perhaps matching TRBD1 (6 bases). CDR1 SGHRS and CDR2 YFSETQ come from the germline V gene. This CDR3 region has 15 residues. V shed 0 bases and J shed 15 bases, with 19 bases lying between them. The CDR3 coding sequence is TGCGCCAGCAGCTTGGATGGCAGTTCGGGGACAAACCTCCACTTT. Translation: CASSLDGSSGTNLHF.

This clonotype was found many times. This chain joins TRBV9 and TRBJ2-1; TRBD2 aligns across 12 bases. The trim removed 4 bases at V and 4 bases at J, leaving 3 bases unmatched. This CDR3 contains 15 residues. Germline assignment: CDR1 SGDLS and CDR2 YYNGEE. For the CDR3, the DNA is TGTGCCAGCAGCCTAGCGGGAGGGCCATACAATGAGCAGTTCTTC. This sequence encodes CASSLAGGPYNEQFF.

This clonotype occurred a few times. This chain links TRBV10-3 with TRBJ1-5; no clear D. The CDR3 has 13 amino acids. The germline CDR1 and CDR2 sequences are ENHRY and SYGVKD. Deletions cut 0 bases from V and 5 bases from J, with 5 bases between. CDR3 nucleotides: TGTGCCATCAGTGAGTCGCCCCATCAGCCCCAGCATTTT. It is translated as CAISESPHQPQHF.

The chain has TRBV9 and TRBJ2-2; a possible D gene is TRBD2 (5 bases). V was cut by 4 bases and J by 0 bases, with 10 bases left in between. Germline V gives CDR1 SGDLS, CDR2 YYNGEE. The CDR3 is made up of 15 amino acids. Here the CDR3 DNA reads TGTGCCAGCAGCATCCGGGGATCGAACACCGGGGAGCTGTTTTTT. The encoded protein is CASSIRGSNTGELFF. Looking up the rest from reference TRBV9 and TRBJ2-2 gives the full variable domain: DSGVTQTPKHLITATGQRVTLRCSPRSGDLSVYWYQQSLDQGLQFLIQYYNGEERAKGNILERFSAQQFPDLHSELNLSSLELGDSALYFCASSIRGSNTGELFFGEGSRLTVL.

This clonotype was detected ten times or more. The chain has TRBV6-6 and TRBJ2-1; TRBD2 might be the D (5 bases). CDR1 MNHNY and CDR2 SVGAGI come from the germline V gene (reference sequence). CDR3 length: 16 amino acids. With 4 bases removed from V and 4 bases from J, the gap between germline ends came to 17 bases. The CDR3 DNA follows: TGTGCCAGCAGTTCCTCGGGTAGCGAACTGTACAATGAGCAGTTCTTC. Translated, it gives CASSSSGSELYNEQFF.

This clonotype appeared a few times. This chain uses TRBV7-9 with TRBJ2-7; TRBD2 might be the D (5 bases). Per the germline V gene, CDR1 is SEHNR and CDR2 is FQNEAQ (reference sequence). Trimming took 5 bases from V and 5 from J, leaving 10 bases between them. The CDR3 is made up of 12 amino acids. The CDR3 reads CASSPLRDEQYF. The CDR3 DNA reads TGTGCCAGCAGCCCCCTGAGGGACGAGCAGTACTTC. Together with reference TRBV7-9 and TRBJ2-7, the CDR3 gives the full variable domain: DTGVSQNPRHKITKRGQNVTFRCDPISEHNRLYWYRQTLGQGPEFLTYFQNEAQLEKSRLLSDRFSAERPKGSFSTLEIQRTEQGDSAMYLCASSPLRDEQYFGPGTRLTVT.

This clonotype was counted ten times or more. The chain couples TRBV30 to TRBJ1-2; D is perhaps TRBD1 (5 bases). Germline V CDR1 and CDR2: GTSNPN, SVGIG (reference sequence). The CDR3 runs to 11 residues. The ends were cut back, 5 bases at V and 4 bases at J, with 8 bases in the middle. CDR3 in amino acids: CAWGTVYGYTF. CDR3 DNA sequence: TGTGCCTGGGGGACGGTCTATGGCTACACCTTC.

This clonotype was seen many times. DNA for the CDR3: TGTGCCAGCACTCCGAGGACAGAGAACACTGAAGCTTTCTTT. Translated, it gives CASTPRTENTEAFF. This rearrangement joins TRBV12-3 or TRBV12-4 to TRBJ1-1; D is possibly TRBD1 (6 bases). V lost 7 bases and J lost 1, with 13 bases in between. The CDR3 runs 14 residues.

This clonotype was seen only a few times. This chain uses TRBV29-1 with TRBJ2-2, with a possible D match to TRBD2 (5 bases). V lost 8 bases to trimming and J lost 1 base, with 11 bases between them. Germline CDR1 and CDR2: SQVTM and ANQGSEA. CDR3 length: 13 amino acids. The CDR3 bases are TGCAGCACGGACGAGGGGAACACCGGGGAGCTGTTTTTT. It translates to CSTDEGNTGELFF.

The chain links TRBV5-1 to TRBJ2-3; the D gene is possibly TRBD2 (6 bases). V lost 4 bases, J lost 6 bases, and 12 bases lay in between. Germline values: CDR1 SGHRS, CDR2 YFSETQ. The CDR3 is made up of 13 amino acids. CDR3 coding DNA: TGCGCCAGCAGCCCAGGCGGGGTTGATACGCAGTATTTT. Amino acid sequence: CASSPGGVDTQYF.

In its sample, this clonotype was seen many times. V gene TRBV7-8 combines with J gene TRBJ2-1; D is unresolved. CDR1 is SGHVS and CDR2 is FQNEAQ in the germline V gene. This CDR3 comprises 16 residues. Between the trimmed V and J ends, which lost 0 bases and 1 base, there was a span of 10 bases. CDR3 sequence: CASSLAQGKSYNEQFF. The DNA for the CDR3 is TGTGCCAGCAGCTTAGCGCAAGGGAAGTCCTACAATGAGCAGTTCTTC.

This clonotype appeared many times. The chain carries TRBV30 and TRBJ1-1; D is unresolved. The CDR3 consists of 11 residues. V dropped 7 bases and J dropped 2 bases, with 8 bases sitting between them. The germline CDR1 and CDR2 sequences are GTSNPN and SVGIG (reference sequence). CDR3 sequence reads: CAYRLNTEAFF. CDR3 sequence (DNA): TGTGCCTACCGACTCAACACTGAAGCTTTCTTT. Using reference TRBV30 and TRBJ1-1 for the parts outside the CDR3, the full variable domain is SQTIHQWPATLVQPVGSPLSLECTVEGTSNPNLYWYRQAAGRGLQLLFYSVGIGQISSEVPQNLSASRPQDRQFILSSKKLLLSDSGFYLCAYRLNTEAFFGQGTRLTVV.

This clonotype occurred many times. The chain links TRBV5-1 to TRBJ2-3, with D possibly TRBD1 on 6 matching bases. This CDR3 is built from 15 residues. CDR1 is SGHRS and CDR2 is YFSETQ in the germline V gene. V was shortened by 4 bases and J by 1 base, with 13 bases between the two germline ends. DNA for the CDR3: TGCGCCAGCAGCCTACTGGGGGCCCGCACAGATACGCAGTATTTT. Its translation is CASSLLGARTDTQYF.

This clonotype showed up many times. V is TRBV30 and J is TRBJ2-1; D perhaps matches TRBD1 (6 bases). The CDR3 runs 18 residues. In germline, CDR1 is GTSNPN, CDR2 SVGIG (reference sequence). V was shortened by 0 bases and J by 0 bases, with 18 bases between the two germline ends. The DNA for the CDR3 is TGTGCCTGGAGTGTTTCCGCTTTACAGGGCTCCTCCTACAATGAGCAGTTCTTC. Translating it yields CAWSVSALQGSSYNEQFF.

This clonotype appeared many times. This rearrangement joins TRBV4-3 to TRBJ1-6; the D is unclear. Trimming removed 0 bases from V and 7 bases from J, with 13 bases in between. This CDR3 has 16 residues. CDR1 is LGHNA, CDR2 YSLEER, per germline. DNA for the CDR3: TGCGCCAGCAGCCAAGAAGATCATTTCATAAATTCACCCCTCCACTTT. It translates to CASSQEDHFINSPLHF.

This clonotype appeared a few times. This chain joins TRBV2 and TRBJ1-6; no clear D gene. This CDR3 comprises 14 residues. The germline V gene encodes CDR1 SNHLY and CDR2 FYNNEI. Trimming took off 6 bases at V and 10 bases at J, with 16 bases between the two ends. In nucleotides, the CDR3 is TGTGCCAGCAGGGAGGACGGTCGGAACTCACCCCTCCACTTT. It encodes CASREDGRNSPLHF. Full variable domain (rest looked up from reference TRBV2 and TRBJ1-6): EPEVTQTPSHQVTQMGQEVILRCVPISNHLYFYWYRQILGQKVEFLVSFYNNEISEKSEIFDDQFSVERPDGSNFTLKIRSTKLEDSAMYFCASREDGRNSPLHFGNGTRLTVT.

About this clonotype: A much larger clone lies a single base off, so this may be a read error. The V call is TRBV4-3, the J call TRBJ2-3; 8 nucleotides align to TRBD2. The J segment lost 5 bases and the V segment lost 3 bases, leaving 4 bases of the junction unmatched. Germline lookup yields CDR1 LGHNA and CDR2 YSLEER. The CDR3 consists of 14 residues. CDR3 in amino acids: CASSHGLARDTQYF. CDR3 in DNA: TGCGCCAGCAGCCATGGACTAGCAAGAGATACGCAGTATTTT.

The chain carries TRBV7-2 and TRBJ1-1, with no clear D. The CDR3 extends over 15 amino acids. Trimming stripped 5 bases from V and 0 bases from J, with 13 bases between. Germline V gives CDR1 SGHTA, CDR2 FQGNSA. Written as DNA, the CDR3 is TGTGCCAGCAGCCCCTCTCGACAATTGAACACTGAAGCTTTCTTT. Its translation is CASSPSRQLNTEAFF.

This clonotype was recorded at least ten times. The chain carries TRBV11-2 and TRBJ1-1; 8 bases align to TRBD1. The CDR3 is made up of 13 amino acids. The germline gives CDR1 SGHAT, CDR2 FQNNGV. The V and J ends lost 5 bases and 14 bases, in that order; junction bases with no gene match: 13. Here the CDR3 reads CASSPGQGRRFFF. For the CDR3, the DNA is TGTGCCAGCAGCCCAGGACAGGGACGTAGGTTCTTCTTT.

At least ten counts were recorded for this clonotype. The J gene is TRBJ2-2, the V gene TRBV19; D is uncertain. The germline CDR1 and CDR2 sequences are LNHDA and SQIVND (reference sequence). The length of the CDR3 is 14 residues. Trimming removed 6 bases at V and 3 bases at J, with 11 bases between. The CDR3 region is CASSPIWDTGELFF. CDR3 DNA sequence: TGTGCCAGTAGCCCGATTTGGGACACCGGGGAGCTGTTTTTT. Full variable domain (rest looked up from reference TRBV19 and TRBJ2-2): DGGITQSPKYLFRKEGQNVTLSCEQNLNHDAMYWYRQDPGQGLRLIYYSQIVNDFQKGDIAEGYSVSREKKESFPLTVTSAQKNPTAFYLCASSPIWDTGELFFGEGSRLTVL.

This clonotype appeared a few times. The chain employs TRBV11-2 and TRBJ2-4, with TRBD1 identical over 9 bases. The CDR3 totals 17 residues. V lost 3 bases and J lost 0; bases outside the gene matches: 6. Per germline, CDR1 SGHAT and CDR2 FQNNGV. The CDR3: CASSFRTGAIAKNIQYF. DNA of the CDR3: TGTGCCAGCAGCTTCAGGACAGGGGCGATAGCCAAAAACATTCAGTACTTC.

In this sample, this clonotype turned up many times. This chain joins TRBV2 and TRBJ1-1, with a possible D match to TRBD1 (6 bases). The germline V gene encodes CDR1 SNHLY and CDR2 FYNNEI. The V gene lost 6 bases and the J gene lost 10 bases, with 12 bases spanning the gap. CDR3 length equals 11 residues. The CDR3 sequence: CASSRQGRAFF. The CDR3 DNA reads as TGTGCCAGCAGCCGCCAGGGGAGAGCTTTCTTT.

In its sample, this clonotype was seen a few times. The V gene is TRBV2, the J gene TRBJ1-4; TRBD1 matches 7 bases. CDR3 length equals 12 residues. Losses at the gene ends were 4 bases for V and 10 bases for J; bases not matched to a gene: 3. Germline V gene lookup returns CDR1 SNHLY and CDR2 FYNNEI. The CDR3 nucleotides read TGTGCCAGCAGTGGACAGGGTGGAAAACTGTTTTTT. It codes for CASSGQGGKLFF.

This clonotype was counted at least ten times. The chain employs TRBV6-2 or TRBV6-3 and TRBJ1-5; D ambiguous. The CDR3 sequence is 14 residues long. The germline V gene encodes CDR1 MNHEY and CDR2 SVGEGT. The germline V and J ends were trimmed by 2 bases and 4 bases, with 9 bases remaining between them. The CDR3 loop reads CASSYGLGNQPQHF. CDR3 nucleotide sequence: TGTGCCAGCAGTTACGGCCTGGGAAATCAGCCCCAGCATTTT.

There are many counts of this clonotype. The chain combines TRBV5-4 with TRBJ1-2; no firm D call. Germline CDR1 and CDR2: SGHNT and YYREEE (reference sequence). This CDR3 is built from 13 residues. With 2 bases removed from V and 4 bases from J, the gap between germline ends came to 9 bases. This CDR3 reads CASSFLASYGYTF. In nucleotides, the CDR3 is TGTGCCAGCAGCTTCCTCGCCTCCTATGGCTACACCTTC. The full variable domain, in which reference TRBV5-4 and TRBJ1-2 provide the parts outside the CDR3, is ETGVTQSPTHLIKTRGQQVTLRCSSQSGHNTVSWYQQALGQGPQFIFQYYREEENGRGNFPPRFSGLQFPNYSSELNVNALELDDSALYLCASSFLASYGYTFGSGTRLTVV.

The chain recombines TRBV3-1 with TRBJ2-5; D is perhaps TRBD1 (6 bases). V was shortened by 4 bases and J by 2 bases, with 20 bases between the two germline ends. This CDR3 has 17 residues. CDR1 is LGHDT, CDR2 YNNKEL, per germline (reference sequence). CDR3 bases: TGTGCCAGCAGCCGTGACTTTGCAGCCCAGGGGCAAGAGACCCAGTACTTC. The encoded protein is CASSRDFAAQGQETQYF.

This clonotype showed up just a few times. V is TRBV7-6 and J is TRBJ2-3; 9 nucleotides agree with TRBD2. The junction had 9 bases not matched to a gene; V was cut back by 5 bases and J by 3 bases. Looked up from germline, CDR1 is SGHVS and CDR2 is FNYEAQ. The CDR3 extends over 16 amino acids. DNA of the CDR3: TGTGCCAGCAGCCCCCGCGGGGGGGCAGGAACAGATACGCAGTATTTT. Protein: CASSPRGGAGTDTQYF.

Many counts were recorded for this clonotype. The chain is built from TRBV28 and TRBJ2-7; D may be TRBD1 (6 bases). Deletions cut 6 bases from V and 13 bases from J, with 19 bases between. Germline CDR1 reads MDHEN; CDR2 reads SYDVKM. The CDR3 spans 12 residues. The CDR3 sequence: CASSPPTGLSYF. The CDR3 DNA follows: TGTGCCAGCAGCCCTCCTACAGGGCTCTCTTACTTC.

CDR3 nucleotide sequence: TGTGCCTCGGGACTAGCGGAGTACAATGAGCAGTTCTTC. Amino acid sequence: CASGLAEYNEQFF. The gene calls are TRBV10-3 and TRBJ2-1; 11 bases agree with TRBD2. CDR3 length: 13 amino acids. With 11 bases clipped from V and 4 bases from J, the junction kept 4 bases outside the gene matches. Germline CDR1 and CDR2: ENHRY and SYGVKD.

This chain connects TRBV24-1 to TRBJ2-5; D call uncertain. CDR1 and CDR2 from the germline V gene are KGHDR and SFDVKD. V was trimmed by 4 bases and J by 5 bases, leaving 4 bases between them. CDR3 size: 11 residues. In DNA, the CDR3 is TGTGCCACCAGTGAGGGGGAGACCCAGTACTTC. Residues: CATSEGETQYF.